Listed here is a single T cell receptor beta chain. Its antigen is not identified. The data stem from a study of T cell repertoires in cytomegalovirus infection. Study-wide results and caveats: Identification of carriers of CMV plus the relevant HLA was performed using cumulative public TCR beta family frequency. Clonotype analysis showed dominance of the ex vivo response by HLA-C-restricted CMV-specific TCR beta clonotypes.

A single record per CDR3 protein comes from TCRdb applying MiXCR to the reads. The profile covers more than 400,000 distinct CDR3 sequences, with more than 20% appearing a single time and under 15% taken by the ten largest. CDR3 length: 15 residues. Trimming pared 1 base from V and 4 bases from J, leaving 12 bases between. Germline V gene data show CDR1 as LGHNT and CDR2 as FRNRAP. V gene TRBV12-5 combines with J gene TRBJ2-3; D gene unclear. The source material was PBMCs. The receptor was derived from a human donor in good health (CMV status not recorded). Some clones in this sample may be carry-over from other donors' samples. The DNA of the CDR3 is TGTGCTAGTGGTTTGGGAGATACTGAAGCAGATACGCAGTATTTT. Encoded protein: CASGLGDTEADTQYF.